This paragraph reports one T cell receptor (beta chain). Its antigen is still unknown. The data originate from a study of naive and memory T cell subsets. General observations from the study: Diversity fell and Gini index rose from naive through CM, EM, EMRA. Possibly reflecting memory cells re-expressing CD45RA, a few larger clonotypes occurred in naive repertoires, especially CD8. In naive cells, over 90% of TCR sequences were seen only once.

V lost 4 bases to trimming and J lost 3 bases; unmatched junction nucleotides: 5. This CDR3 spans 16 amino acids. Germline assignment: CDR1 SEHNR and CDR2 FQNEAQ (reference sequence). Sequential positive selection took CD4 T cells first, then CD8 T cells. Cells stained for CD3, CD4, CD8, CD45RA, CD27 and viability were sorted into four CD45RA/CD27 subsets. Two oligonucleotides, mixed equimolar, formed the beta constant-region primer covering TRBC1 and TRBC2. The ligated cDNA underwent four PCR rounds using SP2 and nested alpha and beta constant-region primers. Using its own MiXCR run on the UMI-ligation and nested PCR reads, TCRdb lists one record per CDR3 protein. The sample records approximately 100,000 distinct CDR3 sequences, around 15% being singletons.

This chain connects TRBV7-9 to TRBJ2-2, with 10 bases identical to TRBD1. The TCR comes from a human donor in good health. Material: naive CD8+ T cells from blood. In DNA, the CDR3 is TGTGCCAGCAGCTCCTCCGGGACAGGGGACACCGGGGAGCTGTTTTTT. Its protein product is CASSSSGTGDTGELFF.